The 8 T cell receptor beta chains below come from one sample, sequenced in a study of OX40 agonist ivuxolimab in advanced cancers. Measured with immunoSEQ multiplex PCR; TCRdb has only the in-frame clones, and not every one. Altogether tens of thousands of clones are present, around 87% being singletons, with the ten largest covering roughly 3.4%. Sequenced here: CD4+ or CD8+ T cells sorted from blood, sampled in a trial of the OX40 agonist ivuxolimab. These receptors originate from an adult with an advanced solid tumor such as melanoma, head and neck, liver or kidney cancer.

This chain connects TRBV9 to TRBJ1-2; 10 bases agree with TRBD1. The CDR3 has 18 residues. Germline V gene data show CDR1 as SGDLS and CDR2 as YYNGEE. With 3 bases clipped from V and 2 bases from J, the junction kept 13 bases outside the gene matches. The DNA of the CDR3 is TGTGCCAGCAGCGCTTATGGACAGGGGGGAACCTTAAACTATGGCTACACCTTC. Translated: CASSAYGQGGTLNYGYTF. The complete variable domain, with remaining parts taken from reference TRBV9 and TRBJ1-2, reads DSGVTQTPKHLITATGQRVTLRCSPRSGDLSVYWYQQSLDQGLQFLIQYYNGEERAKGNILERFSAQQFPDLHSELNLSSLELGDSALYFCASSAYGQGGTLNYGYTFGSGTRLTVV.

The rearrangement links TRBV28 to TRBJ2-7, with 7 bases aligning to TRBD1. Germline lookup yields CDR1 MDHEN and CDR2 SYDVKM. The CDR3 consists of 16 residues. Trimming cost V 3 bases and J 7 bases; bases outside gene matches: 15. As DNA, the CDR3 is TGTGCCAGCAGTTTTCCCACCCCTGACAGGGACGAGGAGCAGTACTTC. The encoded protein is CASSFPTPDRDEEQYF.

CDR3 amino acids: CASSFQGALNEQFF. For the CDR3, the DNA is TGTGCCAGCAGCTTTCAGGGGGCTCTAAATGAGCAGTTCTTC. The rearrangement joins TRBV5-4 to TRBJ2-1; 8 nucleotides line up with TRBD1. The CDR3 sequence is 14 residues long. CDR1 and CDR2 (germline): SGHNT, YYREEE (reference sequence). With V trimmed by 2 bases and J by 7 bases, 5 bases remained unmatched. Based on the CDR3 plus reference TRBV5-4 and TRBJ2-1, the full variable domain is ETGVTQSPTHLIKTRGQQVTLRCSSQSGHNTVSWYQQALGQGPQFIFQYYREEENGRGNFPPRFSGLQFPNYSSELNVNALELDDSALYLCASSFQGALNEQFFGPGTRLTVL.

In this sample, this clone turned up once. This chain uses TRBV19 with TRBJ2-2; 14 bases match TRBD2. In germline, CDR1 is LNHDA, CDR2 SQIVND (reference sequence). V was pared by 5 bases and J by 5 bases, with 16 bases of the junction left unmatched. The CDR3 runs 20 residues. The CDR3 protein is CASSPLTGLAGGTRTGELFF. The DNA for the CDR3 is TGTGCCAGTAGTCCTCTCACCGGACTAGCGGGAGGAACACGGACCGGGGAGCTGTTTTTT.

V usage is TRBV5-1 and J usage is TRBJ2-7, with 11 bases lining up with TRBD1. V lost 5 bases and J lost 3; bases outside the gene matches: 4. CDR1 SGHRS and CDR2 YFSETQ come from the germline V gene. There are 14 residues in the CDR3. The CDR3 region is CASRSGTGGYEQYF. CDR3 DNA sequence: TGCGCCAGCAGATCCGGGACAGGGGGCTACGAGCAGTACTTC.

The rearrangement uses TRBV5-4 and TRBJ1-1, with 8 bases lining up with TRBD1. After removal of 4 bases from V and 5 bases from J, the junction contained 7 bases not matched to a gene. The germline CDR1 and CDR2 sequences are SGHNT and YYREEE (reference sequence). The CDR3 covers 14 residues. CDR3 nucleotides: TGTGCCAGCAGCCCAACAGGGGGGGGAACTGAAGCTTTCTTT. Translated, it gives CASSPTGGGTEAFF.

The V gene is TRBV4-3, the J gene TRBJ1-6; D might be TRBD1 (6 bases). Trimming took off 0 bases at V and 6 bases at J, with 12 bases between the two ends. Germline lookup yields CDR1 LGHNA and CDR2 YSLEER. CDR3 length: 16 residues. The CDR3 nucleotides read TGCGCCAGCAGCCAAGATCGGGGGGCCTTTAATTCACCCCTCCACTTT. Translating it yields CASSQDRGAFNSPLHF.

This clone has a single count. As DNA, the CDR3 is TGTGCCATCAAAGGGGTGTCGGGCAATGAGCAGTTCTTC. This encodes CAIKGVSGNEQFF. The gene calls are TRBV10-3 and TRBJ2-1; D perhaps matches TRBD1 (5 bases). The V end lost 7 bases, the J end lost 6 bases, and 13 bases lay between the germline ends. Germline values: CDR1 ENHRY, CDR2 SYGVKD. There are 13 residues in the CDR3.